This TCR beta chain was recovered during a study of regulatory T cells in long-lasting Graves disease. This clonotype has ten or more counts. CDR1 MNHNS and CDR2 SASEGT come from the germline V gene. After removal of 4 bases from V and 8 bases from J, the junction contained 7 bases not matched to a gene. The CDR3 runs 14 residues. Construction of TCR beta libraries relied on iRepertoire HTBI primers and on Arm-PCR targeting CDR3 regions. TCRdb processed the multiplex PCR reads anew with MiXCR; each CDR3 protein has one entry. The top ten clones hold over 9% of a sample with 450,000 to 600,000 distinct CDR3 sequences, around 15% of them seen once. Time point noted: newly diagnosed GD, antithyroid drugs for less than 3 months. Researchers made the TCR library from RNA that was extracted from PBMCs. These records were also assigned to another study, of T cells in Graves' hyperthyroidism and ophthalmopathy. That work states: The HTBI primer set served for first-round RT-PCR of the TCR CDR3.

The sequencing used peripheral blood mononuclear cells (PBMCs), collected at new diagnosis, from a patient treated with antithyroid drugs. This receptor was identified in a man in his forties or fifties with Graves disease. The chain recombines TRBV6-1 with TRBJ2-1; 8 positions match TRBD2. CDR3 protein: CASSGSGIGDEQFF. For the CDR3, the DNA is TGTGCCAGCAGTGGTAGCGGGATTGGCGATGAGCAGTTCTTC.